These T cell receptor beta chains were read from a single sample in a study of cytomegalovirus exposure and HLA in healthy donors. Clones were sequenced by immunoSEQ multiplex PCR, and TCRdb holds only the in-frame ones, with some missing. This sample has about 93,000 clones, with around three quarters found just once. The sequenced sample consisted of PBMCs. The receptors originated from a man aged 25-40 years in good health and CMV-seronegative. Each CDR3 is given with its conserved first and last residue. D genes are given only for firm matches. Size values are once, few and many counts, or a class for expanded clones, and some rows have none.

v_gene,d_gene,abundance,j_gene,CDR3nt,CDR3aa
TRBV28,TRBD1,NA,TRBJ2-7,TGTGCCAGCAGTGGGGGGGACAGGGGGGTCTACGAGCAGTACTTC,CASSGGDRGVYEQYF
TRBV4-3,NA,few,TRBJ1-2,TGCGCCAGCAGCCATCGGCATGGGGGGAACTATGGCTACACCTTC,CASSHRHGGNYGYTF
TRBV5-4,TRBD1,NA,TRBJ1-6,TGTGCCAGCAGCTTGGCAGGGGGTAATTCACCCCTCCACTTT,CASSLAGGNSPLHF
TRBV10-2,NA,NA,TRBJ2-1,TGCGCCAGCAGTGATCGGGACTCACAAAAAACCCTTTCTAGGGAGCAGTTCTTC,CASSDRDSQKTLSREQFF
TRBV29-1,TRBD1,NA,TRBJ1-1,TGCAGCGTGGATAACAGGGGGTCGTACCCTGAAGCTTTCTTT,CSVDNRGSYPEAFF
TRBV11-3,NA,NA,TRBJ1-3,TGTGCCAGCAGCGCTACGCGGGGGGGAAACACCATATATTTT,CASSATRGGNTIYF
TRBV5-6,TRBD2,NA,TRBJ2-3,TGTGCCAGCAGGAGGGAGGGGACAGATACGCAGTATTTT,CASRREGTDTQYF
TRBV9,TRBD1,NA,TRBJ1-2,TGTGCCAGCAGCGTAGTTCCGAGGACAGGGGGCAACTATGGCTACACCTTC,CASSVVPRTGGNYGYTF
TRBV28,NA,NA,TRBJ2-7,TGTGCCAGCAGCCGGACAGTACCTTCTTACGAGCAGTACTTC,CASSRTVPSYEQYF
TRBV2,TRBD1,few,TRBJ2-7,TGTGCCAGCATGACAGGGGTTCTCTACGAGCAGTACTTC,CASMTGVLYEQYF
TRBV2,TRBD1,few,TRBJ1-4,TGTGCCAGCAGAGGGGGAACAGGGGTTAATGAAAAACTGTTTTTT,CASRGGTGVNEKLFF
TRBV19,TRBD1,NA,TRBJ1-4,TGTGCCAGTCATGAACAGGGGGCGCTAAATGAAAAACTGTTTTTT,CASHEQGALNEKLFF
TRBV27,NA,NA,TRBJ1-5,TGTGCCAGCAGTTTGGAGGGTTATAGCAATCAGCCCCAGCATTTT,CASSLEGYSNQPQHF
TRBV5-6,NA,NA,TRBJ2-5,TGTGCCAGCAGCCCGAGGGGGGGGAGGGAAGAGACCCAGTACTTC,CASSPRGGREETQYF
TRBV5-1,NA,NA,TRBJ2-3,TGCGCCAGCAGCTTGGGCCAGGGGTCCCGCACAGATACGCAGTATTTT,CASSLGQGSRTDTQYF
TRBV7-9,TRBD1,NA,TRBJ1-6,TGTTCCAGCAGTATGACAGGGGGAATCAATTCACCCCTCCACTTT,CSSSMTGGINSPLHF
TRBV6-6,TRBD2,NA,TRBJ2-1,TGTGCCAGCAGTCTAGCGGGAGGCTCAGCCAATGAGCAGTTCTTC,CASSLAGGSANEQFF
TRBV5-1,NA,NA,TRBJ2-1,TGCGCCAGCAGCTATTGTATTAGGGGGTCCCATGAGCAGTTCTTC,CASSYCIRGSHEQFF
TRBV19,NA,NA,TRBJ1-5,TGTGCCAGTAGCGTACAGAACAATCAGCCCCAGCATTTT,CASSVQNNQPQHF
TRBV6-1,TRBD1,few,TRBJ1-2,TGTGCCAGCATCCCAGGACAGGACGCTAACTATGGCTACACCTTC,CASIPGQDANYGYTF
TRBV6-6,NA,few,TRBJ2-6,TGTGCCAGCACCGGGAGCCCTGGGGCCAACGTCCTGACTTTC,CASTGSPGANVLTF
TRBV5-1,TRBD1,once,TRBJ2-5,TGCGCCAGCAGCTCCCGGGACAGGGGTCAGACCCAGTACTTC,CASSSRDRGQTQYF
TRBV5-4,NA,few,TRBJ2-5,TGTGCCAGCAGCTTATTAGAACAAGAGACCCAGTACTTC,CASSLLEQETQYF
TRBV18,TRBD1,NA,TRBJ1-1,TGTGCCAGCTCACCATTACAGGGGCCGAACACTGAAGCTTTCTTT,CASSPLQGPNTEAFF
TRBV4-2,TRBD1,NA,TRBJ1-2,TGTGCCAGCAGCCAAGATAGGACAGGGGCTTATAACTATGGCTACACCTTC,CASSQDRTGAYNYGYTF
TRBV5-1,NA,NA,TRBJ1-1,TGCGCCAGCAACCCTGCGGGGGTCGGTACTGAAGCTTTCTTT,CASNPAGVGTEAFF
TRBV19,TRBD1,NA,TRBJ2-1,TGTGCCAGTAGTCCCCGGGACAGGCAGATGAATGAGCAGTTCTTC,CASSPRDRQMNEQFF
TRBV27,NA,NA,TRBJ2-1,TGTGCCAGCAGTTTAGCGGGGCCAAGGAATGAGCAGTTCTTC,CASSLAGPRNEQFF
TRBV6-5,NA,NA,TRBJ1-5,TGTGCCAGCAGTTACTCTAAGGACAGACAGCCCCAGCATTTT,CASSYSKDRQPQHF
TRBV11-2,NA,NA,TRBJ2-7,TGTGCCAGCAGCTTGGGGCAGAGCAGCTACGAGCAGTACTTC,CASSLGQSSYEQYF
TRBV27,TRBD1,NA,TRBJ2-7,TGTGCCAGCAGTTTAACTGGGACAGGTGGCTACGAGCAGTACTTC,CASSLTGTGGYEQYF
TRBV10-3,NA,NA,TRBJ2-2,TGTGCCATCAGTGAGTCTGTGGGGCCAAACACCGGGGAGCTGTTTTTT,CAISESVGPNTGELFF
TRBV21-1,NA,once,TRBJ1-1,TGTGCCAGCAGCTCCCTACAGGGGGCGAACACTGAAGCTTTCTTT,CASSSLQGANTEAFF
TRBV7-9,NA,NA,TRBJ2-3,TGTGCCAGCAGCTTATTGGCGGTTAGCACAGATACGCAGTATTTT,CASSLLAVSTDTQYF
TRBV7-9,TRBD2,NA,TRBJ2-2,TGTGCCAGCAGCATCGGACTAGCGGGGGCTACGAACACCGGGGAGCTGTTTTTT,CASSIGLAGATNTGELFF
TRBV7-9,TRBD1,NA,TRBJ2-7,TGTGCCAGCAGCTTGGACAGGGGGAACTCCGAGCAGTACTTC,CASSLDRGNSEQYF
TRBV7-3,TRBD1,few,TRBJ2-7,TGTGCCAGCAGCTTATCGGACAGGCCATCCGAGCAGTACTTC,CASSLSDRPSEQYF
TRBV11-3,TRBD2,NA,TRBJ2-6,TGTGCCAGCAGCCCGGCTTGGGGCAGGGACTACTCTGGGGCCAACGTCCTGACTTTC,CASSPAWGRDYSGANVLTF
TRBV7-2,NA,NA,TRBJ2-7,TGTGCCAGCAGCTTAACTGACACGGTCTCCTACGAGCAGTACTTC,CASSLTDTVSYEQYF
TRBV19,TRBD1,NA,TRBJ2-5,TGTGCCAGTAGTATCGTACAGGGGGTGTCGGAGACCCAGTACTTC,CASSIVQGVSETQYF
TRBV7-2,NA,NA,TRBJ2-5,TGTGCCAGCAGCTTATCTGTGACCCAGTACTTC,CASSLSVTQYF
TRBV7-2,NA,NA,TRBJ1-2,TGTGCCAGCAGCTTAGTGGAGGAGGGAACCAGTGGCTACACCTTC,CASSLVEEGTSGYTF
TRBV5-5,NA,once,TRBJ1-2,TGTGCCAGCAGCTTGGGGACAGACTATGGCTACACCTTC,CASSLGTDYGYTF
TRBV14,NA,NA,TRBJ2-3,TGTGCCAGCAGCATCGTTCGTGTGGAGGATACGCAGTATTTT,CASSIVRVEDTQYF
TRBV9,TRBD1,NA,TRBJ1-4,TGTGCCAGCAGCGCGCACAGGGGTCCTAATGAAAAACTGTTTTTT,CASSAHRGPNEKLFF
TRBV9,NA,NA,TRBJ1-2,TGTGCCAGCAGCTTGAAACAGGGTCCCAACTATGGCTACACCTTC,CASSLKQGPNYGYTF